These 27 T cell receptor beta chains share one sample of origin, sequenced in a study of T-cell reconstitution after alpha-beta-depleted transplantation in children. Unique molecular identifiers tagged the TCRbeta library. TCRdb reanalysed the PCR reads using MiXCR and keeps one entry per CDR3 protein. The sample consists of 230,000 or so distinct CDR3 sequences, 7.5% to 10% of them appearing once. Sequencing was performed on PBMCs from the stem cell graft donor, taken from the stem cell graft. All receptors come from a human donor who donated a stem cell graft to a child with SCID.

This clonotype was counted ten times or more. The V and J genes are TRBV12-3 or TRBV12-4 and TRBJ2-2; TRBD1 matches at 8 bases. The CDR3 has 15 residues. The ends lost 4 bases at V and 3 bases at J; junction bases unmatched: 4. CDR3 sequence (DNA): TGTGCCAGCAGTTCTTGGACAGGGTACACCGGGGAGCTGTTTTTT. It specifies CASSSWTGYTGELFF.

Remarks on this clonotype: A read error may explain this, as a much larger clone is one base away. The chain combines TRBV15 with TRBJ2-5; D unresolved. V was shortened by 1 base and J by 4 bases, with 10 bases between the two germline ends. CDR1 and CDR2 from the germline V gene are LNHNV and YYDKDF (reference sequence). There are 14 residues in the CDR3. In DNA form, the CDR3 reads TGTGCCACCAGCAGAGCTAGTGGCGCAGAGACCCAGTACTTC. Its translation: CATSRASGAETQYF. The full variable domain, rest sourced from reference TRBV15 and TRBJ2-5, is DAMVIQNPRYQVTQFGKPVTLSCSQTLNHNVMYWYQQKSSQAPKLLFHYYDKDFNNEADTPDNFQSRRPNTSFCFLDIRSPGLGDTAMYLCATSRASGAETQYFGPGTRLLVL.

This clonotype was detected many times. The chain joins TRBV7-3 to TRBJ2-4; 10 nucleotides agree with TRBD1. The CDR3 is 14 amino acids. V gave up 10 bases and J gave up 2 bases; unmatched junction bases: 5. Looked up from germline, CDR1 is SGHTA and CDR2 is FQGTGA. CDR3 DNA: TGTGCCACCGGACAGGGGGTTACCAAAAACATTCAGTACTTC. Protein product: CATGQGVTKNIQYF.

This clonotype was detected a few times. The V and J genes are TRBV5-6 and TRBJ2-4; 14 bases fit TRBD2. With 4 bases clipped from V and 8 bases from J, the junction kept 5 bases outside the gene matches. Germline V CDR1 and CDR2: SGHDT, YYEEEE. This CDR3 comprises 15 residues. CDR3 in DNA: TGTGCCAGCAGCCCGGGACTAGCGGGGGTGTACATTCAGTACTTC. Translating gives CASSPGLAGVYIQYF.

The table lists this clonotype with many counts. The chain combines TRBV11-2 with TRBJ1-2, with D unclear. Between the trimmed V and J ends, which lost 1 base and 0 bases, there was a span of 6 bases. CDR1 and CDR2 (germline): SGHAT, FQNNGV. The CDR3 is 14 amino acids. CDR3 residues: CASSLVHTNYGYTF. CDR3 bases: TGTGCCAGCAGCTTAGTTCATACTAACTATGGCTACACCTTC.

Many counts were recorded for this clonotype. The V gene is TRBV7-3, the J gene TRBJ2-3; D is undetermined. The V gene lost 5 bases and the J gene lost 2 bases, with 8 bases spanning the gap. This CDR3 spans 13 amino acids. CDR1 is SGHTA and CDR2 is FQGTGA in the germline V gene. The CDR3 DNA reads as TGTGCCAGCAGCCAAGAAAACACAGATACGCAGTATTTT. It encodes CASSQENTDTQYF.

This clonotype was recorded many times. J is TRBJ1-6 and V is TRBV25-1; unclear D gene. The length of the CDR3 is 14 residues. Germline assignment: CDR1 MGHDK and CDR2 SYGVNS. V lost 4 bases and J 9 bases, leaving 13 bases between the germline ends. The CDR3 loop reads CASSGHGPTSPLHF. CDR3 DNA: TGTGCCAGCAGTGGCCACGGGCCAACTTCACCCCTCCACTTT.

Many counts were recorded for this clonotype. This chain connects TRBV3-1 to TRBJ2-3; D ambiguous. Between the trimmed V and J ends, which lost 3 bases and 1 base, there was a span of 14 bases. Per the germline V gene, CDR1 is LGHDT and CDR2 is YNNKEL (reference sequence). This CDR3 region has 16 residues. The CDR3 sequence is CASSQTGRVGTDTQYF. The CDR3 nucleotides are TGTGCCAGCAGCCAGACTGGACGGGTTGGCACAGATACGCAGTATTTT.

About this clonotype: Mismatch with germline at one junction end may stem from a read error. The chain is built from TRBV7-6 and TRBJ2-2, with a tentative D call TRBD1 (5 bases). The CDR3 extends over 16 amino acids. The germline gives CDR1 SGHVS, CDR2 FNYEAQ. CDR3 bases: TGTGCCAGAAGCTTAGCATCCAGGGTGGGCACCGGGGAGCTGTTTTTT. Protein: CARSLASRVGTGELFF.

At least ten counts were recorded for this clonotype. This chain joins TRBV20-1 and TRBJ1-6; 7 bases fit TRBD1. Trimming at V came to 0 bases and at J to 5 bases, leaving 4 bases not matched to a gene. The CDR3 extends over 15 amino acids. Germline CDR1 DFQATT, CDR2 SNEGSKA (reference sequence). CDR3 DNA sequence: TGCAGTGCTAGAGAACAGGGGTTGAATAATTCACCCCTCCACTTT. This translates into CSAREQGLNNSPLHF.

This clonotype was observed many times. V and J are TRBV7-8 and TRBJ1-1, with 9 bases fitting TRBD1. From germline, CDR1 is SGHVS and CDR2 FQNEAQ. This CDR3 comprises 18 residues. V shed 3 bases, J shed 4 bases, and the junction held 15 bases outside the gene matches. The CDR3 loop reads CASSLWATYRGLSTEAFF. The DNA of the CDR3 is TGTGCCAGCAGCTTGTGGGCAACGTACAGGGGGCTCTCCACTGAAGCTTTCTTT.

This clonotype was recorded many times. The rearrangement joins TRBV18 to TRBJ1-3, with 9 bases that match TRBD1. The junction had 4 bases not matched to a gene; V was cut back by 3 bases and J by 1 base. Germline V gene sequence: CDR1 KGHSH, CDR2 LQKENI. This CDR3 spans 16 amino acids. The CDR3 bases are TGTGCCAGCTCACCTACAGGGGGCTCGTCTGGAAACACCATATATTTT. This sequence encodes CASSPTGGSSGNTIYF.

At least ten counts were recorded for this clonotype. The chain combines TRBV4-2 with TRBJ1-1; D perhaps matches TRBD1 (5 bases). The V end was cut by 4 bases, the J end by 5 bases, with 17 bases between. Germline V gene lookup returns CDR1 LGHNA and CDR2 YNFKEQ. The CDR3 spans 15 residues. This CDR3 is CASSLVGEPGTEAFF. In nucleotides, the CDR3 is TGTGCCAGCAGCCTAGTGGGGGAACCTGGAACTGAAGCTTTCTTT.

This clonotype was seen many times. This chain uses TRBV5-5 with TRBJ1-5, with a tentative D call TRBD1 (5 bases). Trimming took 0 bases from V and 10 from J, leaving 14 bases between them. The CDR3 extends over 14 amino acids. The germline V gene has CDR1 SGHKS and CDR2 YYEKEE (reference sequence). Here the CDR3 reads CASSLEGQTGPQHF. The CDR3 region has the DNA TGTGCCAGCAGCTTGGAAGGACAAACGGGTCCCCAGCATTTT.

This clonotype was counted ten times or more. The chain carries TRBV5-1 and TRBJ1-2; no reliable D call. Germline V lookup: CDR1 SGHRS, CDR2 YFSETQ. V was cut by 0 bases and J by 4 bases, with 13 bases left in between. The CDR3 contains 15 residues. The CDR3 here is CASSLGGVGSYGYTF. The CDR3 DNA sequence: TGCGCCAGCAGCTTGGGAGGAGTCGGGTCCTATGGCTACACCTTC. The whole variable domain, remainder taken from reference TRBV5-1 and TRBJ1-2, is KAGVTQTPRYLIKTRGQQVTLSCSPISGHRSVSWYQQTPGQGLQFLFEYFSETQRNKGNFPGRFSGRQFSNSRSEMNVSTLELGDSALYLCASSLGGVGSYGYTFGSGTRLTVV.

This clonotype was recorded at least ten times. The J gene is TRBJ1-2, the V gene TRBV5-1; 9 bases are a match to TRBD1. Germline-derived CDR1 and CDR2 are SGHRS and YFSETQ. The CDR3 consists of 15 residues. V gave up 2 bases and J gave up 1 base; unmatched junction bases: 3. CDR3 coding DNA: TGCGCCAGCAGCTTCCGGGACAGGGTTAACTATGGCTACACCTTC. This codes for CASSFRDRVNYGYTF.

There are many counts of this clonotype. The chain has TRBV20-1 and TRBJ2-1, with 10 bases fitting TRBD2. The V gene end was trimmed by 5 bases and the J gene end by 7 bases; junction bases not matched to a gene: 11. The CDR3 spans 15 residues. Looked up from germline, CDR1 is DFQATT and CDR2 is SNEGSKA (reference sequence). The CDR3 protein is CSAPDRAGGLNEQFF. CDR3 in DNA: TGCAGTGCTCCCGATCGAGCGGGGGGGCTTAATGAGCAGTTCTTC.

This clonotype has a count of ten or more. The chain joins TRBV6-2 or TRBV6-3 to TRBJ1-5; D remains unclear. The CDR3 length is 15 residues. The germline gives CDR1 MNHEY, CDR2 SVGEGT. The ends were cut back, 6 bases at V and 0 bases at J, with 12 bases in the middle. The DNA of the CDR3 is TGTGCCAGCAGCAAAGGGAGACATAGCAATCAGCCCCAGCATTTT. This translates into CASSKGRHSNQPQHF.

This clonotype was seen at least ten times. The V gene is TRBV20-1, the J gene TRBJ2-2; possible D gene TRBD1, 7 bases. Trimming shortened V by 2 bases and J by 2 bases, and 15 bases separated the two germline ends. Germline V gene sequence: CDR1 DFQATT, CDR2 SNEGSKA (reference sequence). There are 16 residues in the CDR3. This CDR3 is CSARPPGDSNTGELFF. CDR3 bases: TGCAGTGCTAGACCCCCGGGGGACAGTAACACCGGGGAGCTGTTTTTT.

This clonotype was recorded a few times. V gene TRBV20-1 combines with J gene TRBJ1-4, with D maybe TRBD1 (5 bases). V was shortened by 6 bases and J by 8 bases, with 13 bases between the two germline ends. The CDR3 runs 12 residues. Germline V gives CDR1 DFQATT, CDR2 SNEGSKA (reference sequence). CDR3 DNA sequence: TGCAGTGCCGGGTCGGGGCGGGAAAAACTGTTTTTT. It translates to CSAGSGREKLFF.

This clonotype was observed many times. The V and J genes are TRBV5-1 and TRBJ2-3; 9 nucleotides agree with TRBD1. J lost 3 bases, V lost 4 bases, and 9 bases had no gene match. CDR3 size: 16 residues. CDR1 is SGHRS, CDR2 YFSETQ, per germline. The CDR3 DNA reads TGCGCCAGCAGCCAAGCGGACAGGGGTGGGACAGATACGCAGTATTTT. Its protein product is CASSQADRGGTDTQYF.

At least ten counts were recorded for this clonotype. The V and J genes are TRBV28 and TRBJ1-1, with a weak D call TRBD1 (6 bases). Per the germline V gene, CDR1 is MDHEN and CDR2 is SYDVKM. Trimming shortened V by 3 bases and J by 1 base, and 15 bases separated the two germline ends. The CDR3 is 16 residues long. This CDR3 reads CASSFAGGGGNTEAFF. Written as DNA, the CDR3 is TGTGCCAGCAGTTTTGCAGGCGGAGGGGGGAACACTGAAGCTTTCTTT.

This clonotype was seen repeatedly, ten times or more. The J gene is TRBJ1-4, the V gene TRBV2; no definite D call. Germline CDR1 and CDR2: SNHLY and FYNNEI. V gave up 4 bases and J gave up 8 bases, with 8 bases separating them. This CDR3 spans 12 amino acids. The CDR3 DNA follows: TGTGCCAGCAGTGTTTTTGGGGAAAAACTGTTTTTT. It translates to CASSVFGEKLFF.

Points on this clonotype: Possible read error: a much larger clone is one base away. Here the CDR3 omits its conserved ending phenylalanine or tryptophan, so a read error is the likely source. J is TRBJ2-7 and V is TRBV7-8, with D possibly TRBD1 on 6 matching bases. CDR3 length equals 16 residues. The germline V gene has CDR1 SGHVS and CDR2 FQNEAQ. V dropped 6 bases and J dropped 0 bases, with 18 bases sitting between them. The CDR3 loop reads CASRRGSGTSSYEQYY. DNA for the CDR3: TGTGCCAGCAGACGTGGCTCGGGGACAAGCTCCTACGAGCAGTACTAC.

In this sample, this clonotype turned up many times. This sequence joins TRBV7-2 and TRBJ1-2, with 12 bases lining up with TRBD1. The V gene end was trimmed by 1 base and the J gene end by 9 bases; junction bases not matched to a gene: 6. The CDR3 is 15 residues long. The germline V gene encodes CDR1 SGHTA and CDR2 FQGNSA. Here the CDR3 DNA reads TGTGCCAGCAGCTTAGATCGGGGGACAGGGGGCAGCTACACCTTC. Residues: CASSLDRGTGGSYTF.

This clonotype was detected ten times or more. V gene TRBV9 combines with J gene TRBJ2-7; 7 bases line up with TRBD2. The CDR3 is made up of 15 amino acids. Trimming at V came to 0 bases and at J to 4 bases, leaving 7 bases not matched to a gene. Germline CDR1 and CDR2: SGDLS and YYNGEE. The CDR3 loop is CASSVGAMREYEQYF. In DNA form, the CDR3 reads TGTGCCAGCAGCGTAGGAGCGATGCGGGAGTACGAGCAGTACTTC.

The V and J genes are TRBV6-5 and TRBJ2-5; no clear D. V was shortened by 2 bases and J by 0 bases, with 10 bases between the two germline ends. From germline, CDR1 is MNHEY and CDR2 SVGAGI. The CDR3 has 15 residues. CDR3 protein: CASSYNQVYQETQYF. The CDR3 DNA reads as TGTGCCAGCAGTTACAATCAAGTATACCAAGAGACCCAGTACTTC.